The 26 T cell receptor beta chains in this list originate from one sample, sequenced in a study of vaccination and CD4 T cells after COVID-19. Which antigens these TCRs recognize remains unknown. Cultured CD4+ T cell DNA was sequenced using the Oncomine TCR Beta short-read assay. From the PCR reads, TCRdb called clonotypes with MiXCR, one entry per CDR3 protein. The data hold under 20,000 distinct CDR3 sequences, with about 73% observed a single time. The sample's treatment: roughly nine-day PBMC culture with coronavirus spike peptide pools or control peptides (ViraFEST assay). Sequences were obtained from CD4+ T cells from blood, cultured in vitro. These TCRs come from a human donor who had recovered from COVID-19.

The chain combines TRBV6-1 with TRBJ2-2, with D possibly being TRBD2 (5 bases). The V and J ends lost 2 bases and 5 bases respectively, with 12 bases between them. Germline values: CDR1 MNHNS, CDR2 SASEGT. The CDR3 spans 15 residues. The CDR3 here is CASSEFQAVTGELFF. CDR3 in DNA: TGTGCCAGCAGTGAATTTCAAGCGGTTACCGGGGAGCTGTTTTTT.

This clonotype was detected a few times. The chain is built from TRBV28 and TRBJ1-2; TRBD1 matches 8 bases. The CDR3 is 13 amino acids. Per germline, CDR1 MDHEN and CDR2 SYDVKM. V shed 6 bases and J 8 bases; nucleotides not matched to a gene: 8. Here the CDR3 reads CASRRTGIIGYTF. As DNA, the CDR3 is TGTGCCAGCAGACGGACAGGGATTATAGGCTACACCTTC.

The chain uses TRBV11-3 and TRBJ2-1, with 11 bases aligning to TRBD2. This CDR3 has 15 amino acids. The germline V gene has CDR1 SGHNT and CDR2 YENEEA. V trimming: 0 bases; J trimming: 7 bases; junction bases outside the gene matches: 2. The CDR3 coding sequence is TGTGCCAGCAGCTTAGAAACTAGCGGGAGTAATGAGCAGTTCTTC. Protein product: CASSLETSGSNEQFF.

This CDR3 is CASRMGGKQETQYF. CDR3 sequence (DNA): TGTGCCAGCCGAATGGGGGGGAAACAAGAGACCCAGTACTTC. The chain couples TRBV11-2 to TRBJ2-5; TRBD2 aligns across 7 bases. This CDR3 has 14 residues. V was pared by 8 bases and J by 2 bases, with 8 bases of the junction left unmatched. Looked up from germline, CDR1 is SGHAT and CDR2 is FQNNGV.

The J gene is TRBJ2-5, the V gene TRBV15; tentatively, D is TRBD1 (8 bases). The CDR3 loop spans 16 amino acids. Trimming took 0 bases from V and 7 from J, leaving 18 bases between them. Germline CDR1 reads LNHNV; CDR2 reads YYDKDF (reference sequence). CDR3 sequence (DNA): TGTGCCACCAGCAGAGATTATGCAGGGGGCGGGGGGACCCAGTACTTC. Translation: CATSRDYAGGGGTQYF.

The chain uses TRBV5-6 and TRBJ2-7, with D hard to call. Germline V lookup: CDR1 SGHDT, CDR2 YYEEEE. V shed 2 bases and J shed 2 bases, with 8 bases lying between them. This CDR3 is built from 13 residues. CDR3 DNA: TGTGCCAGCAGCTTCGCCCGAGCCTACGAGCAGTACTTC. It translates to CASSFARAYEQYF. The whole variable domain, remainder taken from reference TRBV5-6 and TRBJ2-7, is DAGVTQSPTHLIKTRGQQVTLRCSPKSGHDTVSWYQQALGQGPQFIFQYYEEEERQRGNFPDRFSGHQFPNYSSELNVNALLLGDSALYLCASSFARAYEQYFGPGTRLTVT.

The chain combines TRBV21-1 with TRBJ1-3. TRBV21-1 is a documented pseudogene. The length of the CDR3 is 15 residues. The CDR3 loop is CASNSGRCSGNTIYF. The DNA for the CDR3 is TGTGCCAGCAATTCAGGACGGTGCTCTGGAAACACCATATATTTT.

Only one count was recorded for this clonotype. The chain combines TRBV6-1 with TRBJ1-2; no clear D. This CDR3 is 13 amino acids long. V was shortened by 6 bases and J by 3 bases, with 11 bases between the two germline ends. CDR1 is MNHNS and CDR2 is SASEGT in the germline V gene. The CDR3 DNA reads TGTGCCAGCAGCCGCAGCCGGGACTATGGCTACACCTTC. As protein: CASSRSRDYGYTF.

The DNA of the CDR3 is TGTGCCAGCAGTTACTCGGGAGGGGGCAATAGCTATGGCTACACCTTC. This encodes CASSYSGGGNSYGYTF. The chain employs TRBV6-5 and TRBJ1-2; the match to TRBD1 covers 7 bases. CDR1 and CDR2 (germline): MNHEY, SVGAGI. The CDR3 sequence is 16 residues long. Trimming removed 0 bases from V and 4 bases from J; junction bases left unmatched: 8.

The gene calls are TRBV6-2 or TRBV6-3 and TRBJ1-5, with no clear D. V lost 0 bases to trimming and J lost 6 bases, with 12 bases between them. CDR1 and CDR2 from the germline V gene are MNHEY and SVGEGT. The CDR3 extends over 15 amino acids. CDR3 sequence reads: CASSYSFGSAQPQHF. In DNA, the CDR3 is TGTGCCAGCAGTTACTCGTTCGGGTCAGCTCAGCCCCAGCATTTT.

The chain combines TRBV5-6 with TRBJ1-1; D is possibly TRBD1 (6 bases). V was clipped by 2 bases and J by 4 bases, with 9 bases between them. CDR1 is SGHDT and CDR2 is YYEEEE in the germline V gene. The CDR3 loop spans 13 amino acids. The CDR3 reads CASSLQGGTEAFF. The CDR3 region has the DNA TGTGCCAGCAGCTTACAGGGAGGCACTGAAGCTTTCTTT.

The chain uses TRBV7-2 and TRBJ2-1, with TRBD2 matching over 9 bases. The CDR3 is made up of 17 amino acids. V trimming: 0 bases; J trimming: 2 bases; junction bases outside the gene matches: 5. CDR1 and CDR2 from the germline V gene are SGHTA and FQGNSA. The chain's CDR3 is CASSLAGAGGPYNEQFF. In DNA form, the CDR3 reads TGTGCCAGCAGCTTAGCCGGAGCGGGAGGACCCTACAATGAGCAGTTCTTC.

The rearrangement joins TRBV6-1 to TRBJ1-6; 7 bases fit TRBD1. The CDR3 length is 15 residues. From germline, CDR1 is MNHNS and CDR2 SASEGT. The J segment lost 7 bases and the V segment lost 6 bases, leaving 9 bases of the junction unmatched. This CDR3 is CASRQPGQLNSPLHF. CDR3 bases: TGTGCCAGCAGGCAACCGGGACAGCTGAATTCACCCCTCCACTTT.

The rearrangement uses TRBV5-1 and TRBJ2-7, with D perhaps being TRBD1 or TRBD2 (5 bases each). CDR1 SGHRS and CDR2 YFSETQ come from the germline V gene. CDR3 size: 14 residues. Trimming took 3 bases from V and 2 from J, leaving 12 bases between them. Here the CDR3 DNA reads TGCGCCAGCAGCTCCTCGGGACCGCCCTACGAGCAGTACTTC. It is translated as CASSSSGPPYEQYF.

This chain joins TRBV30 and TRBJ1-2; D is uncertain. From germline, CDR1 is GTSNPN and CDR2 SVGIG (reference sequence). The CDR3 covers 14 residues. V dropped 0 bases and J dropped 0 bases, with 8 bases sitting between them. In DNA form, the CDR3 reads TGTGCCTGGAGTGTACCTGCTTCTAACTATGGCTACACCTTC. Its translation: CAWSVPASNYGYTF.

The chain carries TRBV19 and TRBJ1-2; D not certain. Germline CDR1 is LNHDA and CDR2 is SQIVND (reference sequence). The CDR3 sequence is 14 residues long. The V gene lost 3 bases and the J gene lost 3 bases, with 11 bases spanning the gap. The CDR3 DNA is TGTGCCAGTAGTATCGGCTCCGGCTACTATGGCTACACCTTC. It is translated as CASSIGSGYYGYTF.

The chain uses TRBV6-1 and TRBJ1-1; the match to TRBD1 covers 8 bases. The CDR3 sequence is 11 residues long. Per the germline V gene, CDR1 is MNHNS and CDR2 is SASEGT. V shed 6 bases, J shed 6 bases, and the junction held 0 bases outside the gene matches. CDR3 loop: CASRTGAEAFF. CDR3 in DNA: TGTGCCAGCAGGACAGGGGCTGAAGCTTTCTTT.

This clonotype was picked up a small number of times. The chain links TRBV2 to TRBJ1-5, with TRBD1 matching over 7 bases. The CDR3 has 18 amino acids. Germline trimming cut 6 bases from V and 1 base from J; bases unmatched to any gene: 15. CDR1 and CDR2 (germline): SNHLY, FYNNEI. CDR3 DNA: TGTGCCAGCAGGGTAGTTACAGGGGTTGGGGGAAGCAATCAGCCCCAGCATTTT. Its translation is CASRVVTGVGGSNQPQHF.

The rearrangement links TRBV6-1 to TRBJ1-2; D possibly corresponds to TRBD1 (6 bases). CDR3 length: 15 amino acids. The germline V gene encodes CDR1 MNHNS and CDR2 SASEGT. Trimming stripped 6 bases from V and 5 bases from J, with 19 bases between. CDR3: CASRSRGRGEYGYTF. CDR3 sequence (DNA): TGTGCCAGCAGATCAAGGGGTAGGGGGGAGTATGGCTACACCTTC.

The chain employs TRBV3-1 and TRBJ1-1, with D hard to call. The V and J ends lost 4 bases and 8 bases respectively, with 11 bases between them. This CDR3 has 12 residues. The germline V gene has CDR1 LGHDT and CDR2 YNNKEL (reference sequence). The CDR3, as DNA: TGTGCCAGCAGCCCCGACGAGGCCGAAGCTTTCTTT. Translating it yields CASSPDEAEAFF.

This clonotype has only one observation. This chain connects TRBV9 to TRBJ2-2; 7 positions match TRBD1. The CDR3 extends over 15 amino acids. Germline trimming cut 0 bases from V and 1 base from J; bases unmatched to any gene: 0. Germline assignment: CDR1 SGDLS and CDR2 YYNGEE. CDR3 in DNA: TGTGCCAGCAGCGTAGGGACAGGGAACACCGGGGAGCTGTTTTTT. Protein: CASSVGTGNTGELFF.

The chain's CDR3 is CASSLKGGNREETQYF. The CDR3 region has the DNA TGTGCCAGCAGCTTAAAGGGGGGGAATCGGGAAGAGACCCAGTACTTC. The gene calls are TRBV7-2 and TRBJ2-5; D is possibly TRBD2 (7 bases). The CDR3 consists of 16 residues. Per germline, CDR1 SGHTA and CDR2 FQGNSA. V was trimmed by 2 bases and J by 3 bases, leaving 16 bases between them.

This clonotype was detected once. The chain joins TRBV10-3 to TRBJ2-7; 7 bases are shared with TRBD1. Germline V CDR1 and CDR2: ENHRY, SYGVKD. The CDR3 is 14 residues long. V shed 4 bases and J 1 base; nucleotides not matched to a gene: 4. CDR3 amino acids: CAISAGQLSYEQYF. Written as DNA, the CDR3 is TGTGCCATCAGTGCGGGACAGTTGTCCTACGAGCAGTACTTC.

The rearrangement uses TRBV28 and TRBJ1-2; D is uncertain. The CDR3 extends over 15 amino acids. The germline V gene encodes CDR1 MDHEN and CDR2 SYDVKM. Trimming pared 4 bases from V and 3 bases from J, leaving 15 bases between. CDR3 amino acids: CASSSPGGSDYGYTF. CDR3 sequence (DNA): TGTGCCAGCAGTTCCCCTGGAGGTAGTGACTATGGCTACACCTTC.

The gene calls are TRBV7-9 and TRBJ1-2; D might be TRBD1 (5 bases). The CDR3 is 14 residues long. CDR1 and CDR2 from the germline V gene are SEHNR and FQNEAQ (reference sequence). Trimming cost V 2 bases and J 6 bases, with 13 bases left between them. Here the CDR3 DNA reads TGTGCCAGCAGCTTAAGAGGGGACGGGGATGGCTACACCTTC. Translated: CASSLRGDGDGYTF.

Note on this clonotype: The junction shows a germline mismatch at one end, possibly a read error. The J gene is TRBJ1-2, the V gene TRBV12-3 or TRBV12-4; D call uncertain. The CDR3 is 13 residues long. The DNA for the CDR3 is TGTGCCAGCACCGCGGACGGATACTATGGTTACACCTTC. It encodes CASTADGYYGYTF.